One and the same sample provided the 19 T cell receptor beta chains below, sequenced in a study of T cell responses to AZD1222 COVID-19 vaccine. Only in-frame clones appear in the TCRdb table, and some are missing; sequencing was by immunoSEQ multiplex PCR. The table has around 140,000 clones, around 85% seen once. Sequencing was performed on peripheral blood, taken 28 days after the second dose of the MenACWY control vaccine. These receptors all come from an adult who received the MenACWY meningococcal vaccine as a control.

In its sample, this clone was seen a few times. The genes are TRBV19 and TRBJ1-6; 7 nucleotides line up with TRBD1. The germline gives CDR1 LNHDA, CDR2 SQIVND (reference sequence). The CDR3 loop spans 16 amino acids. The J segment lost 0 bases and the V segment lost 5 bases, leaving 4 bases of the junction unmatched. The CDR3 DNA sequence: TGTGCCAGTAGTCCGTGGACAGGCTCCTATAATTCACCCCTCCACTTT. Translating it yields CASSPWTGSYNSPLHF.

The rearrangement joins TRBV28 to TRBJ2-3, with 7 bases matching TRBD1. Germline lookup yields CDR1 MDHEN and CDR2 SYDVKM. V gave up 6 bases and J gave up 1 base; unmatched junction bases: 10. This CDR3 contains 16 residues. This CDR3 is CASRLQGTAGTDTQYF. The CDR3 DNA is TGTGCCAGCAGGCTACAGGGGACGGCGGGCACAGATACGCAGTATTTT.

This clone appeared once. The chain employs TRBV5-1 and TRBJ2-1, with D possibly matching TRBD2 (6 bases). The length of the CDR3 is 14 residues. Germline V CDR1 and CDR2: SGHRS, YFSETQ. V shed 0 bases and J shed 7 bases, with 11 bases lying between them. CDR3 residues: CASSLVGGKNEQFF. CDR3 coding DNA: TGCGCCAGCAGCTTGGTAGGAGGGAAGAATGAGCAGTTCTTC.

The rearrangement joins TRBV6-2 or TRBV6-3 to TRBJ2-3; 9 nucleotides match TRBD2. CDR1 and CDR2 from the germline V gene are MNHEY and SVGEGT. The J segment lost 4 bases and the V segment lost 2 bases, leaving 10 bases of the junction unmatched. This CDR3 is 17 amino acids long. DNA for the CDR3: TGTGCCAGCAGTTACGGGTCACTAGCGGGTCATGCAGATACGCAGTATTTT. It encodes CASSYGSLAGHADTQYF.

The V call is TRBV7-2, the J call TRBJ1-1; a weak D match, TRBD1 (5 bases). Looked up from germline, CDR1 is SGHTA and CDR2 is FQGNSA. Trimming shortened V by 2 bases and J by 3 bases, and 13 bases separated the two germline ends. CDR3 length equals 15 residues. CDR3 in amino acids: CASSLQSVGDTEAFF. CDR3 in DNA: TGTGCCAGCAGCTTACAGAGCGTGGGGGACACTGAAGCTTTCTTT.

The chain combines TRBV6-5 with TRBJ1-5; D gene unclear. Per the germline V gene, CDR1 is MNHEY and CDR2 is SVGAGI. The CDR3 is 15 residues long. The V end was cut by 7 bases, the J end by 2 bases, with 15 bases between. CDR3 protein: CASKSYLGGNQPQHF. The CDR3 coding sequence is TGTGCCAGCAAATCTTATCTTGGGGGCAATCAGCCCCAGCATTTT.

The V and J genes are TRBV12-3 or TRBV12-4 and TRBJ2-7; no reliable D call. Trimming shortened V by 6 bases and J by 1 base, and 7 bases separated the two germline ends. The CDR3 sequence is 12 residues long. The CDR3: CASSSASYEQYF. For the CDR3, the DNA is TGTGCCAGCAGCTCGGCATCCTACGAGCAGTACTTC.

DNA for the CDR3: TGTGCTAGTGGTTTGGGTGGAGGGGTAAACTACGAGCAGTACTTC. Translated: CASGLGGGVNYEQYF. The chain employs TRBV12-5 and TRBJ2-7; TRBD2 is a possible D gene (6 bases). The germline V and J ends were trimmed by 1 base and 3 bases, with 13 bases remaining between them. This CDR3 has 15 amino acids. Germline V gene sequence: CDR1 LGHNT, CDR2 FRNRAP.

The genes are TRBV29-1 and TRBJ1-2; D perhaps matches TRBD1 (6 bases). V was cut by 1 base and J by 3 bases, with 12 bases left in between. From germline, CDR1 is SQVTM and CDR2 ANQGSEA. This CDR3 is built from 14 residues. The CDR3 coding sequence is TGCAGCGTTGAAGCCGCCAGGGGAGACTATGGCTACACCTTC. Protein product: CSVEAARGDYGYTF.

The rearrangement uses TRBV6-5 and TRBJ2-7, with 9 bases that match TRBD2. Germline trimming cut 7 bases from V and 0 bases from J; bases unmatched to any gene: 7. The CDR3 sequence is 15 residues long. The germline V gene has CDR1 MNHEY and CDR2 SVGAGI. The DNA for the CDR3 is TGTGCCAGCACCCAGACTAGCGGAAGCTCCTACGAGCAGTACTTC. Its translation: CASTQTSGSSYEQYF.

Only one count was recorded for this clone. The genes are TRBV5-1 and TRBJ2-2; D possibly matches TRBD1 or TRBD2 (5 bases each). Germline loops: CDR1 SGHRS, CDR2 YFSETQ. The CDR3 sequence is 16 residues long. V lost 1 base, J lost 5 bases, and 15 bases lay in between. CDR3 DNA: TGCGCCAGCAGCTTGTCTCCCTCCGGGACGACCGGGGAGCTGTTTTTT. Its translation: CASSLSPSGTTGELFF.

The V and J genes are TRBV30 and TRBJ1-6; D uncertain. Germline CDR1 is GTSNPN and CDR2 is SVGIG (reference sequence). The CDR3 covers 14 residues. Trimming pared 0 bases from V and 6 bases from J, leaving 9 bases between. CDR3 nucleotides: TGTGCCTGGAGTGTAAAGGGCCCTAATTCACCCCTCCACTTT. Translated: CAWSVKGPNSPLHF.

This chain joins TRBV5-1 and TRBJ2-3, with D tentatively TRBD2 (5 bases). The CDR3 sequence is 14 residues long. Germline loops: CDR1 SGHRS, CDR2 YFSETQ. Between the trimmed V and J ends, which lost 6 bases and 1 base, there was a span of 12 bases. In DNA form, the CDR3 reads TGCGCCAGCAAAGGTAGCGTAGGCACAGATACGCAGTATTTT. Protein: CASKGSVGTDTQYF.

This clone appeared a single time. The rearrangement joins TRBV6-5 to TRBJ1-5; perhaps TRBD1 as D (6 bases). CDR1 is MNHEY and CDR2 is SVGAGI in the germline V gene. CDR3 length: 10 residues. V lost 8 bases, J lost 9 bases, and 8 bases lay in between. This chain's CDR3 is CASGGRPQHF. CDR3 nucleotide sequence: TGTGCCAGCGGGGGGCGGCCCCAGCATTTT.

The chain combines TRBV27 with TRBJ1-5; D uncertain. The V gene lost 6 bases and the J gene lost 6 bases, with 12 bases spanning the gap. Germline CDR1 MNHEY, CDR2 SMNVEV (reference sequence). The CDR3 covers 13 residues. The CDR3 sequence is CASSLLVAQPQHF. CDR3 nucleotides: TGTGCCAGCAGCCTTCTGGTCGCTCAGCCCCAGCATTTT.

V is TRBV5-1 and J is TRBJ1-4; D unresolved. The V gene lost 7 bases and the J gene lost 8 bases, with 15 bases spanning the gap. This CDR3 contains 13 residues. Germline V gene data show CDR1 as SGHRS and CDR2 as YFSETQ. The CDR3 DNA sequence: TGCGCCAGCTGCCTAGGACCTGGGGAAAAACTGTTTTTT. It encodes CASCLGPGEKLFF.

This sequence joins TRBV9 and TRBJ2-7, with D unclear. There are 13 residues in the CDR3. Germline loops: CDR1 SGDLS, CDR2 YYNGEE. V was pared by 0 bases and J by 4 bases, with 8 bases between. The CDR3 bases are TGTGCCAGCAGCGTAGATATGGGTTACGAGCAGTACTTC. This gives the protein CASSVDMGYEQYF.

The chain is built from TRBV19 and TRBJ1-4; no definite D call. Germline V gene data show CDR1 as LNHDA and CDR2 as SQIVND (reference sequence). V gave up 7 bases and J gave up 8 bases, with 20 bases separating them. This CDR3 contains 15 residues. CDR3 sequence (DNA): TGTGCCAGTACCTCGGGTAGGACTAGGGCCGAAAAACTGTTTTTT. This translates into CASTSGRTRAEKLFF.

This chain links TRBV7-9 with TRBJ2-5; the D call may be TRBD1 or TRBD2 (5 bases each). Germline V CDR1 and CDR2: SEHNR, FQNEAQ (reference sequence). This CDR3 contains 14 residues. Trimming took 2 bases from V and 5 from J, leaving 12 bases between them. The CDR3 reads CASSLNGARETQYF. In DNA, the CDR3 is TGTGCCAGCAGCTTAAACGGGGCCCGGGAGACCCAGTACTTC.